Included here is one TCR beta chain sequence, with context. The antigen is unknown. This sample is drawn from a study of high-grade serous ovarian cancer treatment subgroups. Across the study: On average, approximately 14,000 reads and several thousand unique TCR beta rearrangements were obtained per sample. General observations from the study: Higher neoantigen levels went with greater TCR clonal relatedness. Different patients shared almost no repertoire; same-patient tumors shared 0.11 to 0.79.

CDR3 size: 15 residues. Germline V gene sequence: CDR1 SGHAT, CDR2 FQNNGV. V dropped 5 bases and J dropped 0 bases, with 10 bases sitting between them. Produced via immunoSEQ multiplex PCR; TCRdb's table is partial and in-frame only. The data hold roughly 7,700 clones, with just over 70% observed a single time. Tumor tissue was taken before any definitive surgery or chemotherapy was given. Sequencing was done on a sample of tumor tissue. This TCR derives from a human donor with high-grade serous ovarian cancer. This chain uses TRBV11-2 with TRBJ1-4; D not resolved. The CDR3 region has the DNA TGTGCCAGCAGCCCGCGGCGGACAACTAATGAAAAACTGTTTTTT. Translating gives CASSPRRTTNEKLFF.